This T cell receptor (beta chain) was recorded in a study of spatial heterogeneity in lung cancer. This clonotype was seen ten or more times. Its cognate antigen is unknown. Time point described: sample taken at primary tumor resection. Unsorted whole RNA of tumor, nontumor lung or frozen PBMC was sequenced. A total of some 70 untreated early-stage non-small cell lung cancer patients served as donors. The study, taken as a whole, reports: At tumor resection, ubiquitous expanded TCRs were detected in blood more often than later.

The CDR3 is 14 amino acids. With V trimmed by 8 bases and J by 7 bases, 7 bases remained unmatched. Germline lookup yields CDR1 SGHRS and CDR2 YFSETQ. The study tagged each TCR cDNA molecule with a unique molecular identifier. TCRdb reanalysed the 5' RACE reads using MiXCR and keeps one entry per CDR3 protein. The profile shows some 23,000 distinct CDR3 sequences, more than 6.5% of them singletons. The sample consisted of PBMCs, taken at surgery. The sequence was collected from a male donor with early-stage non-small cell lung cancer. The gene calls are TRBV5-1 and TRBJ2-1; 12 bases map to TRBD2. This CDR3 is CASRLAGDRNEQFF. The CDR3 region has the DNA TGCGCCAGTAGACTAGCGGGAGATAGAAATGAGCAGTTCTTC.